Each of the 4 T cell receptor beta chains below was sequenced from the same sample in a study. A single record per CDR3 protein comes from TCRdb applying MiXCR to the 5' RACE reads. The sample holds some 8,400 distinct CDR3 sequences, around a quarter seen once. Sequencing was done on a sample of naive CD4+ T cells sorted from a lymph node. As to subset: naive CD4+ T cells, CD4+CD45RA+CD25-. These receptors all stem from a female donor with breast cancer.

By share of the sample, this clonotype is medium-sized. The rearrangement links TRBV30 to TRBJ2-1, with D perhaps matching TRBD2 (7 bases). This CDR3 spans 17 amino acids. The V end lost 2 bases, the J end lost 4 bases, and 21 bases lay between the germline ends. Germline lookup yields CDR1 GTSNPN and CDR2 SVGIG (reference sequence). Here the CDR3 reads CAWSLPSGGGGYNEQFF. CDR3 sequence (DNA): TGTGCCTGGAGTCTTCCCTCTGGGGGCGGGGGTTACAATGAGCAGTTCTTC.

This clonotype was counted many times. The rearrangement joins TRBV12-3 or TRBV12-4 to TRBJ1-1; D call uncertain. This CDR3 region has 14 residues. The V and J ends lost 3 bases and 1 base respectively, with 9 bases between them. CDR3 protein: CASSFGETNTEAFF. Written as DNA, the CDR3 is TGTGCCAGCAGTTTCGGGGAAACGAACACTGAAGCTTTCTTT.

This clonotype was seen many times. The chain uses TRBV5-1 and TRBJ1-1; D unclear. Germline CDR1 and CDR2: SGHRS and YFSETQ. Trimming shortened V by 0 bases and J by 1 base, and 10 bases separated the two germline ends. The CDR3 has 15 residues. The DNA of the CDR3 is TGCGCCAGCAGCTTGGAGGCACCTGGGAACACTGAAGCTTTCTTT. Its translation is CASSLEAPGNTEAFF.

The rearrangement links TRBV29-1 to TRBJ1-2; D gene uncertain. Germline CDR1 reads SQVTM; CDR2 reads ANQGSEA. CDR3 length: 12 amino acids. Trimming stripped 6 bases from V and 6 bases from J, with 14 bases between. CDR3: CSVLTPEHGYTF. As DNA, the CDR3 is TGCAGCGTATTGACCCCGGAGCATGGCTACACCTTC. Full variable domain (outside the CDR3, taken from reference TRBV29-1 and TRBJ1-2): SAVISQKPSRDICQRGTSLTIQCQVDSQVTMMFWYRQQPGQSLTLIATANQGSEATYESGFVIDKFPISRPNLTFSTLTVSNMSPEDSSIYLCSVLTPEHGYTFGSGTRLTVV.